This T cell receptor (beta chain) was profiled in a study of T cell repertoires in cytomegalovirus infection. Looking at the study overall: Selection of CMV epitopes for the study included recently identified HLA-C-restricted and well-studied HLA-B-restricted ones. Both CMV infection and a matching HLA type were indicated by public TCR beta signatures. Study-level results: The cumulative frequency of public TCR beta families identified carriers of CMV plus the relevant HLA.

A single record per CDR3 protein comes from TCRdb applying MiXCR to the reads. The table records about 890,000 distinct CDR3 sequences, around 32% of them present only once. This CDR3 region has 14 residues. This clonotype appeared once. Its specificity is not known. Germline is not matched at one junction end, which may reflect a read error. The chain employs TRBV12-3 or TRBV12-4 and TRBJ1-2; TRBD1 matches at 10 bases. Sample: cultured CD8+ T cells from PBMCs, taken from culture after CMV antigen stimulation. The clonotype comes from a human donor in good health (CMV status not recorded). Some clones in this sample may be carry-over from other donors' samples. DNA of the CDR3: TGTGCCAGCACCTGGACAGGGGGAGGCTATGACTACACCTTC. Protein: CASTWTGGGYDYTF.